The 17 T cell receptor beta chains below come from one sample, sequenced in a study of shared clonotypes between healthy human individuals. Naive CD8 cells were CD45RO-negative, positively selected for CCR7, excluding terminally differentiated effector memory CD45RA+ cells. Assay: immunoSEQ multiplex PCR; the TCRdb copy retains only in-frame clones and omits some. This table has roughly 850,000 clones, 96% appearing once. The sample taken for sequencing was naive CD8+ T cells sorted from blood. These receptors were taken from a man under 40 in good health.

The V and J genes are TRBV6-1 and TRBJ2-3, with D tentatively TRBD1 or TRBD2 (6 bases each). V lost 4 bases, J lost 0 bases, and 11 bases lay in between. Germline V lookup: CDR1 MNHNS, CDR2 SASEGT. CDR3 length: 15 amino acids. The CDR3 loop is CASSVEGGSTDTQYF. The CDR3 nucleotides read TGTGCCAGCAGTGTTGAGGGGGGCAGCACAGATACGCAGTATTTT.

Points on this clone: The identical CDR3 is also encoded by other nucleotide sequences in the sample. J is TRBJ2-1 and V is TRBV9; no clear D gene. This CDR3 spans 15 amino acids. Germline-derived CDR1 and CDR2 are SGDLS and YYNGEE. The V end lost 0 bases, the J end lost 0 bases, and 7 bases lay between the germline ends. Here the CDR3 reads CASSVGGLSYNEQFF. CDR3 coding DNA: TGTGCCAGCAGCGTAGGTGGTCTCTCCTACAATGAGCAGTTCTTC.

V usage is TRBV11-2 and J usage is TRBJ2-7; D unclear. This CDR3 spans 12 amino acids. The germline CDR1 and CDR2 sequences are SGHAT and FQNNGV. V lost 2 bases to trimming and J lost 3 bases, with 5 bases between them. Here the CDR3 DNA reads TGTGCCAGCAGCTTACTCGGCTACGAGCAGTACTTC. Translating gives CASSLLGYEQYF.

The genes are TRBV27 and TRBJ2-1, with D possibly being TRBD2 (5 bases). There are 15 residues in the CDR3. Germline-derived CDR1 and CDR2 are MNHEY and SMNVEV (reference sequence). Trimming shortened V by 0 bases and J by 4 bases, and 10 bases separated the two germline ends. The CDR3 reads CASSLSVGRYNEQFF. For the CDR3, the DNA is TGTGCCAGCAGTTTATCGGTAGGGAGATACAATGAGCAGTTCTTC.

The gene calls are TRBV15 and TRBJ2-7; D is perhaps TRBD2 (6 bases). Germline loops: CDR1 LNHNV, CDR2 YYDKDF (reference sequence). V was pared by 5 bases and J by 2 bases, with 31 bases between. This CDR3 is 20 amino acids long. CDR3 sequence: CATSQTILGAGGDPPYEQYF. CDR3 bases: TGTGCCACCAGCCAAACCATTTTAGGGGCCGGGGGAGACCCTCCCTACGAGCAGTACTTC.

Worth noting for this clone: The sample contains more than one DNA sequence encoding this CDR3. The chain joins TRBV27 to TRBJ2-6; D is undetermined. CDR1 and CDR2 from the germline V gene are MNHEY and SMNVEV (reference sequence). The length of the CDR3 is 13 residues. V dropped 5 bases and J dropped 2 bases, with 4 bases sitting between them. CDR3 bases: TGTGCCAGCAGTCTTGCTGGGGCCAACGTCCTGACTTTC. Its translation is CASSLAGANVLTF.

V gene TRBV5-6 combines with J gene TRBJ2-5; TRBD1 matches 7 bases. CDR1 is SGHDT and CDR2 is YYEEEE in the germline V gene. The V segment lost 4 bases and the J segment 2 bases; nucleotides outside the gene matches: 5. This CDR3 has 14 amino acids. The CDR3 reads CASSLTGVQETQYF. CDR3 nucleotides: TGTGCCAGCAGCCTTACAGGGGTACAAGAGACCCAGTACTTC.

This rearrangement joins TRBV5-6 to TRBJ2-2, with 7 bases fitting TRBD1. The V and J ends lost 4 bases and 7 bases, in that order; junction bases with no gene match: 19. Looked up from germline, CDR1 is SGHDT and CDR2 is YYEEEE. There are 18 residues in the CDR3. CDR3 loop: CASSPPYDRVVYGGELFF. The CDR3 DNA sequence: TGTGCCAGCAGCCCCCCTTACGACAGGGTTGTCTATGGCGGGGAGCTGTTTTTT. Full variable domain (remainder filled in from reference TRBV5-6 and TRBJ2-2): DAGVTQSPTHLIKTRGQQVTLRCSPKSGHDTVSWYQQALGQGPQFIFQYYEEEERQRGNFPDRFSGHQFPNYSSELNVNALLLGDSALYLCASSPPYDRVVYGGELFFGEGSRLTVL.

The chain joins TRBV7-9 to TRBJ1-2; 9 bases align to TRBD1. The junction had 5 bases not matched to a gene; V was cut back by 1 base and J by 5 bases. CDR1 and CDR2 from the germline V gene are SEHNR and FQNEAQ (reference sequence). This CDR3 has 15 amino acids. CDR3 sequence: CASSLVGQGVYGYTF. The CDR3 nucleotides read TGTGCCAGCAGCTTAGTGGGACAGGGTGTATATGGCTACACCTTC.

The CDR3 loop reads CASSLEAGAGTGELFF. DNA of the CDR3: TGTGCCAGCAGCTTAGAGGCGGGAGCAGGTACCGGGGAGCTGTTTTTT. The chain uses TRBV7-9 and TRBJ2-2, with TRBD2 matching over 7 bases. CDR3 size: 16 residues. Germline V gene data show CDR1 as SEHNR and CDR2 as FQNEAQ (reference sequence). V shed 1 base and J 5 bases; nucleotides not matched to a gene: 7.

CDR3 in amino acids: CASSLEGAESTNYGYTF. CDR3 nucleotides: TGTGCCAGCAGCTTAGAAGGGGCGGAATCCACTAACTATGGCTACACCTTC. The chain is built from TRBV7-9 and TRBJ1-2; TRBD1 is a possible D gene (5 bases). The V gene lost 1 base and the J gene lost 0 bases, with 15 bases spanning the gap. The germline gives CDR1 SEHNR, CDR2 FQNEAQ (reference sequence). The CDR3 extends over 17 amino acids.

A remark on this clone: Other nucleotide sequences in the sample specify the same CDR3. The CDR3 coding sequence is TGTGCCAGCAGTTACTCCACAGGGGAGACCTACGAGCAGTACTTC. It translates to CASSYSTGETYEQYF. The chain uses TRBV6-5 and TRBJ2-7; 7 bases fit TRBD1. V lost 0 bases to trimming and J lost 2 bases; unmatched junction nucleotides: 4. The V gene's germline CDR1 is MNHEY and CDR2 SVGAGI. The CDR3 spans 15 residues.

The V call is TRBV28, the J call TRBJ2-3, with D possibly TRBD2 on 6 matching bases. Germline CDR1 MDHEN, CDR2 SYDVKM. The germline V and J ends were trimmed by 2 bases and 1 base, with 19 bases remaining between them. This CDR3 is built from 18 residues. CDR3 region: CASSLPNMGGGGTDTQYF. CDR3 DNA: TGTGCCAGCAGTTTACCCAATATGGGAGGAGGTGGCACAGATACGCAGTATTTT. Based on the CDR3 plus reference TRBV28 and TRBJ2-3, the full variable domain is DVKVTQSSRYLVKRTGEKVFLECVQDMDHENMFWYRQDPGLGLRLIYFSYDVKMKEKGDIPEGYSVSREKKERFSLILESASTNQTSMYLCASSLPNMGGGGTDTQYFGPGTRLTVL.

The rearrangement uses TRBV9 and TRBJ1-1; D uncertain. V was pared by 4 bases and J by 5 bases, with 9 bases between. Germline CDR1 and CDR2: SGDLS and YYNGEE. The CDR3 contains 12 residues. The CDR3 DNA reads TGTGCCAGCAGCCTTCCCGCAACTGAAGCTTTCTTT. Translating gives CASSLPATEAFF.

The chain combines TRBV13 with TRBJ2-1; D is possibly TRBD2 (6 bases). Trimming removed 0 bases at V and 7 bases at J, with 16 bases between. The CDR3 runs to 16 residues. Germline CDR1 PRHDT, CDR2 FYEKMQ (reference sequence). CDR3: CASSLGHGRDSNEQFF. For the CDR3, the DNA is TGTGCCAGCAGCTTAGGCCACGGGCGGGATTCAAATGAGCAGTTCTTC.

V gene TRBV2 combines with J gene TRBJ2-7; D is perhaps TRBD1 (5 bases). CDR1 SNHLY and CDR2 FYNNEI come from the germline V gene. The CDR3 contains 12 residues. V was cut by 9 bases and J by 7 bases, with 16 bases left in between. The CDR3 is CARGQLAVEQYF. The DNA for the CDR3 is TGTGCCAGAGGACAACTGGCCGTGGAGCAGTACTTC.

This rearrangement joins TRBV7-3 to TRBJ2-2; D unclear. With 5 bases removed from V and 5 bases from J, the gap between germline ends came to 12 bases. CDR1 is SGHTA and CDR2 is FQGTGA in the germline V gene. The CDR3 is 14 residues long. CDR3 in amino acids: CASSPDGSTGELFF. The CDR3 bases are TGTGCCAGCAGCCCCGACGGATCGACCGGGGAGCTGTTTTTT.